This entry lists 30 T cell receptor beta chains sequenced from one sample in a study of blood T cell repertoires in COVID-19. Profiling relied on immunoSEQ multiplex PCR, and the TCRdb table lists in-frame clones only, not all of them. The repertoire consists of around 120,000 clones, with roughly 79% occurring once and the leading ten covering about 2.5%. The sample taken for sequencing was peripheral blood. The receptors were sampled from a man aged 70 or older with acute or convalescent COVID-19.

This rearrangement joins TRBV4-1 to TRBJ2-1; possibly TRBD1 for D (5 bases). The germline V gene has CDR1 MGHRA and CDR2 YSYEKL. V lost 3 bases and J lost 1, with 19 bases in between. This CDR3 is built from 18 residues. The CDR3 reads CASSQDTRSRGSYNEQFF. Written as DNA, the CDR3 is TGCGCCAGCAGCCAGGATACACGTTCTAGGGGTTCCTACAATGAGCAGTTCTTC.

The chain is built from TRBV9 and TRBJ2-2; 10 bases are shared with TRBD1. The ends lost 4 bases at V and 5 bases at J; junction bases unmatched: 11. The CDR3 runs 17 residues. Germline V gene lookup returns CDR1 SGDLS and CDR2 YYNGEE. In nucleotides, the CDR3 is TGTGCCAGCAGCCGAAACGCCGGGACAGGGGAGACCGGGGAGCTGTTTTTT. Protein: CASSRNAGTGETGELFF. Supplemented by reference TRBV9 and TRBJ2-2, the full variable domain reads DSGVTQTPKHLITATGQRVTLRCSPRSGDLSVYWYQQSLDQGLQFLIQYYNGEERAKGNILERFSAQQFPDLHSELNLSSLELGDSALYFCASSRNAGTGETGELFFGEGSRLTVL.

The chain couples TRBV29-1 to TRBJ2-1; D uncertain. Per germline, CDR1 SQVTM and CDR2 ANQGSEA. V gave up 2 bases and J gave up 1 base, with 6 bases separating them. The CDR3 contains 13 residues. This CDR3 is CSVEQRSYNEQFF. The DNA for the CDR3 is TGCAGCGTTGAACAGAGGTCCTACAATGAGCAGTTCTTC.

V gene TRBV11-1 combines with J gene TRBJ2-7; 8 positions match TRBD1. Germline values: CDR1 SGHAT, CDR2 FQDESV (reference sequence). The junction had 6 bases not matched to a gene; V was cut back by 5 bases and J by 3 bases. The CDR3 extends over 14 amino acids. Here the CDR3 DNA reads TGTGCCAGCAGCGCCAGGGGGCGGAACTACGAGCAGTACTTC. Translation gives CASSARGRNYEQYF.

The rearrangement joins TRBV7-9 to TRBJ1-2, with a tentative D call TRBD1 (6 bases). CDR1 is SEHNR and CDR2 is FQNEAQ in the germline V gene (reference sequence). With 6 bases removed from V and 2 bases from J, the gap between germline ends came to 13 bases. This CDR3 is built from 14 residues. CDR3 residues: CASSPIGQNYGYTF. CDR3 sequence (DNA): TGTGCCAGCAGTCCTATTGGACAGAACTATGGCTACACCTTC.

This chain links TRBV19 with TRBJ1-1; the match to TRBD1 covers 8 bases. The CDR3 spans 14 residues. V lost 3 bases, J lost 4 bases, and 4 bases stayed unmatched. The germline V gene encodes CDR1 LNHDA and CDR2 SQIVND (reference sequence). CDR3 protein: CASSMATGVTEAFF. CDR3 sequence (DNA): TGTGCCAGTAGTATGGCGACAGGGGTCACTGAAGCTTTCTTT.

This clone was found a few times. The chain employs TRBV7-8 and TRBJ1-2; 9 positions agree with TRBD1. The length of the CDR3 is 14 residues. Looked up from germline, CDR1 is SGHVS and CDR2 is FQNEAQ. V lost 5 bases and J lost 4; bases outside the gene matches: 5. Here the CDR3 DNA reads TGTGCCAGCAGCCTAGGGACAGGGAGCTATGGCTACACCTTC. Translating gives CASSLGTGSYGYTF.

This clone was detected a few times. This rearrangement joins TRBV15 to TRBJ1-2; perhaps TRBD1 as D (5 bases). CDR1 and CDR2 (germline): LNHNV, YYDKDF (reference sequence). The CDR3 spans 16 residues. Trimming removed 0 bases from V and 5 bases from J, with 16 bases in between. CDR3 sequence (DNA): TGTGCCACCAGCAGAGATCTGCAGGGAATAGGGTATGGCTACACCTTC. Its protein is CATSRDLQGIGYGYTF. Filled out from reference TRBV15 and TRBJ1-2, the complete variable domain reads DAMVIQNPRYQVTQFGKPVTLSCSQTLNHNVMYWYQQKSSQAPKLLFHYYDKDFNNEADTPDNFQSRRPNTSFCFLDIRSPGLGDTAMYLCATSRDLQGIGYGYTFGSGTRLTVV.

This clone showed up just a few times. The rearrangement joins TRBV13 to TRBJ2-3; 9 bases match TRBD2. Unmatched junction bases numbered 6, after V lost 1 base and J lost 4 bases. This CDR3 is built from 16 residues. CDR1 is PRHDT, CDR2 FYEKMQ, per germline (reference sequence). This chain's CDR3 is CASSLVRGGLPDTQYF. The CDR3 nucleotides are TGTGCCAGCAGCTTAGTGCGGGGGGGGTTGCCAGATACGCAGTATTTT.

This chain joins TRBV15 and TRBJ2-5; 7 bases are shared with TRBD2. J lost 4 bases, V lost 8 bases, and 7 bases had no gene match. This CDR3 region has 13 residues. Germline V gene data show CDR1 as LNHNV and CDR2 as YYDKDF (reference sequence). CDR3 in DNA: TGTGCCACCGCTTGGGGAGGGGCAGAGACCCAGTACTTC. Translating it yields CATAWGGAETQYF.

The chain recombines TRBV4-3 with TRBJ1-2, with D possibly being TRBD1 (6 bases). This CDR3 region has 14 residues. Trimming took 0 bases from V and 8 from J, leaving 13 bases between them. In germline, CDR1 is LGHNA, CDR2 YSLEER. The CDR3 spells CASSQDLGGWGYTF. CDR3 in DNA: TGCGCCAGCAGCCAAGATCTAGGGGGATGGGGCTACACCTTC.

The J gene is TRBJ1-1, the V gene TRBV27; perhaps TRBD1 as D (5 bases). The CDR3 runs to 13 residues. Trimming stripped 2 bases from V and 3 bases from J, with 7 bases between. Germline V gene lookup returns CDR1 MNHEY and CDR2 SMNVEV (reference sequence). CDR3 region: CASSLVRDTEAFF. The CDR3 coding sequence is TGTGCCAGCAGTTTAGTCAGGGACACTGAAGCTTTCTTT.

V usage is TRBV7-9 and J usage is TRBJ2-1; the match to TRBD1 covers 11 bases. V dropped 5 bases and J dropped 3; count of bases not matched to a gene: 3. CDR3 length equals 15 residues. Germline V gives CDR1 SEHNR, CDR2 FQNEAQ (reference sequence). The CDR3 DNA reads TGTGCCAGCAGCCGGGACAGGGGGAGCTACAATGAGCAGTTCTTC. Translating it yields CASSRDRGSYNEQFF.

CDR3 coding DNA: TGTGCCAGAAGGGACAGGGAGGGAAAACTGTTTTTT. Its protein is CARRDREGKLFF. The V and J genes are TRBV21-1 and TRBJ1-4; the tabulated D call, TRBD1, remains unverified against the DNA. TRBV21-1 is shown as a pseudogene. This CDR3 spans 12 amino acids.

By share of the sample, this clone is medium-sized. The chain recombines TRBV6-1 with TRBJ1-4; tentative D call: TRBD1 (5 bases). The CDR3 extends over 15 amino acids. Trimming pared 0 bases from V and 6 bases from J, leaving 11 bases between. CDR1 is MNHNS, CDR2 SASEGT, per germline. CDR3 in DNA: TGTGCCAGCAGTGAAGCGTCCCAGGGCGATGAAAAACTGTTTTTT. It encodes CASSEASQGDEKLFF.

The chain uses TRBV15 and TRBJ1-2, with D unclear. The germline V and J ends were trimmed by 0 bases and 3 bases, with 14 bases remaining between them. Germline CDR1 is LNHNV and CDR2 is YYDKDF (reference sequence). The CDR3 runs to 16 residues. The CDR3 DNA is TGTGCCACCAGCAGAGATTTGGTGGGCAGCTACTATGGCTACACCTTC. It is translated as CATSRDLVGSYYGYTF.

The J gene is TRBJ1-2, the V gene TRBV6-1; TRBD1 aligns across 10 bases. The V segment lost 1 base and the J segment 8 bases; nucleotides outside the gene matches: 1. Per the germline V gene, CDR1 is MNHNS and CDR2 is SASEGT. CDR3 length: 13 residues. Here the CDR3 reads CASSEGQGAGYTF. The CDR3 DNA follows: TGTGCCAGCAGTGAAGGACAGGGGGCCGGCTACACCTTC.

This CDR3 is CASSIRDSRGYTF. CDR3 nucleotide sequence: TGTGCCAGTAGTATCCGGGACAGTCGAGGCTACACCTTC. The chain recombines TRBV19 with TRBJ1-2, with TRBD1 identical over 7 bases. Germline V gene sequence: CDR1 LNHDA, CDR2 SQIVND (reference sequence). This CDR3 region has 13 residues. The trim removed 3 bases at V and 8 bases at J, leaving 6 bases unmatched.

The V gene is TRBV11-3, the J gene TRBJ2-5, with TRBD2 matching 7 bases. CDR3 length: 16 amino acids. The V gene end was trimmed by 5 bases and the J gene end by 4 bases; junction bases not matched to a gene: 13. Germline V gene sequence: CDR1 SGHNT, CDR2 YENEEA. CDR3 DNA: TGTGCCAGCAGCCCCCCGGGGAGGGGAGAGGGAGAGACCCAGTACTTC. Translated: CASSPPGRGEGETQYF.

About this clone itself: One junction end disagrees with the germline gene, perhaps due to a read error. The chain combines TRBV7-2 with TRBJ2-3; TRBD1 is a possible D gene (5 bases). Germline V CDR1 and CDR2: SGHTA, FQGNSA. This CDR3 has 11 amino acids. CDR3 nucleotides: TGTGCCAGCAGATTCGCGTCGACAGTTCATTTT. Protein sequence: CASRFASTVHF. The full variable domain, in which reference TRBV7-2 and TRBJ2-3 provide the parts outside the CDR3, is GAGVSQSPSNKVTEKGKDVELRCDPISGHTALYWYRQSLGQGLEFLIYFQGNSAPDKSGLPSDRFSAERTGGSVSTLTIQRTQQEDSAVYLCASRFASTVHFGPGTRLTVL.

The table lists this clone with a count of one. The V call is TRBV29-1, the J call TRBJ2-7, with D possibly matching TRBD2 (5 bases). Germline V CDR1 and CDR2: SQVTM, ANQGSEA. The CDR3 has 14 residues. Trimming pared 7 bases from V and 2 bases from J, leaving 18 bases between. The CDR3 region has the DNA TGCAGCGCCCGGAGGATCGGCGGTACCTACGAGCAGTACTTC. Protein: CSARRIGGTYEQYF.

The V and J genes are TRBV6-4 and TRBJ1-1; D remains unclear. CDR1 is MRHNA, CDR2 SNTAGT, per germline. Trimming took off 5 bases at V and 1 base at J, with 11 bases between the two ends. The CDR3 loop spans 14 amino acids. CDR3 region: CASSPGPWNTEAFF. Here the CDR3 DNA reads TGTGCCAGCAGTCCAGGTCCATGGAACACTGAAGCTTTCTTT.

The chain joins TRBV28 to TRBJ2-3, with 9 bases matching TRBD1. CDR1 is MDHEN, CDR2 SYDVKM, per germline. V lost 2 bases, J lost 5 bases, and 8 bases stayed unmatched. CDR3 size: 16 residues. CDR3 DNA: TGTGCCAGCAGTTTACCTGGACAGGGGAAGCTAGATACGCAGTATTTT. Protein sequence: CASSLPGQGKLDTQYF.

The V call is TRBV14, the J call TRBJ1-2, with TRBD1 matching over 7 bases. This CDR3 spans 13 amino acids. The trim removed 4 bases at V and 4 bases at J, leaving 3 bases unmatched. The germline CDR1 and CDR2 sequences are SGHDN and FVKESK. The CDR3 nucleotides are TGTGCCAGCAGCCCGGACAGGACCTATGGCTACACCTTC. Translation gives CASSPDRTYGYTF.

V gene TRBV7-9 combines with J gene TRBJ1-2, with 9 bases identical to TRBD1. Germline CDR1 is SEHNR and CDR2 is FQNEAQ (reference sequence). V shed 0 bases, J shed 8 bases, and the junction held 4 bases outside the gene matches. The CDR3 totals 14 residues. The CDR3, as DNA: TGTGCCAGCAGCTTAGCTGGGACAGGGCTAGGCTACACCTTC. This gives the protein CASSLAGTGLGYTF.

This chain connects TRBV9 to TRBJ1-1; possible D gene TRBD1, 5 bases. The CDR3 runs 15 residues. Trimming took off 4 bases at V and 2 bases at J, with 15 bases between the two ends. Germline V lookup: CDR1 SGDLS, CDR2 YYNGEE. CDR3 loop: CASSPGGGLNTEAFF. CDR3 coding DNA: TGTGCCAGCAGCCCTGGGGGGGGGTTAAACACTGAAGCTTTCTTT.

The genes are TRBV3-1 (or the pseudogene TRBV3-2) and TRBJ2-1, with TRBD1 matching over 10 bases. With V trimmed by 4 bases and J by 8 bases, 11 bases remained unmatched. The CDR3 runs 16 residues. Germline V gene lookup returns CDR1 LGHDT and CDR2 YNNKEL (reference sequence). Here the CDR3 DNA reads TGTGCCAGCAGCCCTCCGGGACAGGGGATTTGGGATGAGCAGTTCTTC. Its translation: CASSPPGQGIWDEQFF.

This clone showed up just a few times. V gene TRBV10-1 combines with J gene TRBJ2-7; D possibly corresponds to TRBD2 (7 bases). V was trimmed by 2 bases and J by 3 bases, leaving 17 bases between them. From germline, CDR1 is WNHNN and CDR2 SYGVQD (reference sequence). The CDR3 has 16 amino acids. The CDR3 region is CASSEVGGDTFYEQYF. In nucleotides, the CDR3 is TGCGCCAGCAGTGAGGTTGGGGGGGACACTTTCTACGAGCAGTACTTC.

The chain combines TRBV10-3 with TRBJ1-2, with D tentatively TRBD1 (6 bases). CDR3 length: 15 residues. V was pared by 0 bases and J by 4 bases, with 12 bases between. Germline-derived CDR1 and CDR2 are ENHRY and SYGVKD. CDR3 sequence: CAISESTDRIYGYTF. Written as DNA, the CDR3 is TGTGCCATCAGTGAGTCAACAGACAGGATCTATGGCTACACCTTC.

The rearrangement links TRBV24-1 to TRBJ1-5; TRBD1 might be the D (6 bases). The germline CDR1 and CDR2 sequences are KGHDR and SFDVKD. Trimming stripped 4 bases from V and 7 bases from J, with 13 bases between. This CDR3 has 14 amino acids. CDR3 bases: TGTGCCACCAGTGACTACAGGGTAAGGCAGCCCCAGCATTTT. Its translation is CATSDYRVRQPQHF.